The 14 T cell receptor beta chains in this list originate from one sample, sequenced in a study of CD8+ T cells in alopecia areata. Extraction of RNA preceded its reverse transcription into cDNA, which served as the sequencing template. Produced via immunoSEQ multiplex PCR; TCRdb's table is partial and in-frame only. The sample gives 150,000 to 200,000 clones, roughly 60% of which show up once; under 5.5% is in the top ten. The sequencing input was CD4+ T cells sorted from blood. These receptors were collected from a human donor in good health.

The chain combines TRBV19 with TRBJ1-5; 7 positions agree with TRBD1. CDR3 length equals 12 residues. The junction had 3 bases not matched to a gene; V was cut back by 8 bases and J by 5 bases. CDR1 and CDR2 from the germline V gene are LNHDA and SQIVND (reference sequence). CDR3 loop: CASRQGDQPQHF. The CDR3 coding sequence is TGTGCCAGTCGGCAGGGGGATCAGCCCCAGCATTTT.

This sequence joins TRBV20-1 and TRBJ2-3; D is unresolved. The V end lost 5 bases, the J end lost 7 bases, and 10 bases lay between the germline ends. Germline V lookup: CDR1 DFQATT, CDR2 SNEGSKA (reference sequence). CDR3 length: 11 amino acids. The CDR3 reads CSAPMLNTQYF. CDR3 in DNA: TGCAGTGCTCCGATGCTGAATACGCAGTATTTT.

The DNA of the CDR3 is TGCAGTGCCGGTGGGGAGACCCAGTACTTC. It codes for CSAGGETQYF. The chain is built from TRBV20-1 and TRBJ2-5; D not resolved. V was pared by 6 bases and J by 5 bases, with 7 bases between. The CDR3 is 10 residues long. Germline V gives CDR1 DFQATT, CDR2 SNEGSKA (reference sequence).

The CDR3 protein is CSAGGASTDTQYF. The CDR3 region has the DNA TGCAGCGCCGGCGGCGCTAGCACAGATACGCAGTATTTT. The chain is built from TRBV29-1 and TRBJ2-3; D remains ambiguous. The germline V gene has CDR1 SQVTM and CDR2 ANQGSEA. The CDR3 runs to 13 residues. V was trimmed by 7 bases and J by 0 bases, leaving 11 bases between them.

V is TRBV15 and J is TRBJ2-1, with D unresolved. This CDR3 region has 17 residues. V was cut by 0 bases and J by 2 bases, with 14 bases left in between. Germline V gives CDR1 LNHNV, CDR2 YYDKDF (reference sequence). In DNA form, the CDR3 reads TGTGCCACCAGCAGAGAAAGTATTCTTCGGCCCTACAATGAGCAGTTCTTC. Translating it yields CATSRESILRPYNEQFF.

This clone turned up a few times. V is TRBV15 and J is TRBJ2-6; 11 bases line up with TRBD1. This CDR3 is built from 20 residues. J gave up 0 bases and V 4 bases, and 11 bases lay outside the gene matches. Germline-derived CDR1 and CDR2 are LNHNV and YYDKDF (reference sequence). The CDR3 here is CATSTRWTGGPSSGANVLTF. DNA of the CDR3: TGTGCCACCAGCACTCGTTGGACAGGGGGCCCCTCCTCTGGGGCCAACGTCCTGACTTTC.

The rearrangement links TRBV29-1 to TRBJ1-1; no clear D. The V gene lost 5 bases and the J gene lost 0 bases, with 16 bases spanning the gap. Germline V gives CDR1 SQVTM, CDR2 ANQGSEA. CDR3 length: 15 amino acids. In DNA form, the CDR3 reads TGCAGCGTTTCTGCCCCGGGATTCATGAACACTGAAGCTTTCTTT. Translating gives CSVSAPGFMNTEAFF.

This clone showed up just a few times. V gene TRBV10-3 combines with J gene TRBJ1-3, with D unclear. The CDR3 extends over 14 amino acids. The germline V gene has CDR1 ENHRY and CDR2 SYGVKD. V was cut by 0 bases and J by 8 bases, with 11 bases left in between. Here the CDR3 reads CAISESTLGDTIYF. In DNA form, the CDR3 reads TGTGCCATCAGTGAGTCGACGTTGGGAGACACCATATATTTT.

This clone came up a few times. The V gene is TRBV28, the J gene TRBJ2-5; 9 bases align to TRBD2. There are 17 residues in the CDR3. The trim removed 3 bases at V and 0 bases at J, leaving 8 bases unmatched. The germline CDR1 and CDR2 sequences are MDHEN and SYDVKM. The CDR3 is CASSLAATSGHQETQYF. The CDR3 DNA sequence: TGTGCCAGCAGTTTGGCGGCGACTAGCGGACACCAAGAGACCCAGTACTTC.

This rearrangement joins TRBV6-1 to TRBJ2-1; 10 bases line up with TRBD2. V trimming: 9 bases; J trimming: 7 bases; junction bases outside the gene matches: 9. Germline lookup yields CDR1 MNHNS and CDR2 SASEGT. The CDR3 is 14 amino acids. Here the CDR3 reads CASVIAGGRNEQFF. CDR3 DNA: TGTGCCAGTGTTATAGCGGGAGGTAGAAATGAGCAGTTCTTC.

This sequence joins TRBV14 and TRBJ1-2; 7 bases map to TRBD1. The J segment lost 2 bases and the V segment lost 1 base, leaving 10 bases of the junction unmatched. The CDR3 spans 17 residues. Germline CDR1 and CDR2: SGHDN and FVKESK. In DNA form, the CDR3 reads TGTGCCAGCAGCCAAGCCGGGACAGATCTTCGAAACTATGGCTACACCTTC. Its translation: CASSQAGTDLRNYGYTF.

This sequence joins TRBV27 and TRBJ1-2; TRBD1 agrees at 9 bases. CDR1 and CDR2 (germline): MNHEY, SMNVEV (reference sequence). The CDR3 is 14 amino acids. Unmatched junction bases numbered 4, after V lost 5 bases and J lost 3 bases. The CDR3 is CASSNRGRDYGYTF. DNA of the CDR3: TGTGCCAGCAGTAACAGGGGGCGCGACTATGGCTACACCTTC.

This rearrangement joins TRBV18 to TRBJ1-1; the D gene is possibly TRBD1 (5 bases). Between the trimmed V and J ends, which lost 1 base and 1 base, there was a span of 7 bases. CDR3 length equals 14 residues. The germline CDR1 and CDR2 sequences are KGHSH and LQKENI. The CDR3 loop reads CASSPLQGNTEAFF. The CDR3 bases are TGTGCCAGCTCACCACTCCAGGGGAACACTGAAGCTTTCTTT.

In the case of this clone: The junction differs from germline at one of its ends, possibly a read error. The chain couples TRBV6-1 to TRBJ2-1; D is unresolved. Germline V gene sequence: CDR1 MNHNS, CDR2 SASEGT. This CDR3 comprises 11 residues. For the CDR3, the DNA is TGTGCCAGCAGCGAAGAAGATGAGCAGTTCTTC. The encoded protein is CASSEEDEQFF.